These T cell receptor beta chains were read from a single sample in a study of blood T cell repertoires in COVID-19. The method was immunoSEQ multiplex PCR; TCRdb's version includes in-frame clones alone and lacks a portion of them. The table shows over 200,000 clones, with 80% to 90% occurring only once. Sequenced input: peripheral blood. Receptors were obtained from an elderly man with acute or convalescent COVID-19. Both conserved end residues are part of each CDR3. D genes are given only for firm matches. Size is stated for part of the rows, as once, few or many counts, or as a class when the clone is expanded.

CDR3 DNA | CDR3 protein | D gene | V gene | clone size | J gene
TGTGCCAGCAGTGAGGGACAGACCCCTAGCAATGAGCAGTTCTTC | CASSEGQTPSNEQFF | TRBD1 | TRBV2 | few | TRBJ2-1
TGCAGCGTTGAATTGGGGACAGTAGCTGAAGCTTTCTTT | CSVELGTVAEAFF | TRBD1 | TRBV29-1 | few | TRBJ1-1
TGTGCCTTAGGGGGCTCCTACGAGCAGTACTTC | CALGGSYEQYF | . | TRBV30 | . | TRBJ2-7
TGTGCCAGCAGTCCCTCCACAGGGGGCCCCTATGGCTACACCTTC | CASSPSTGGPYGYTF | TRBD1 | TRBV27 | . | TRBJ1-2
TGTGCCAGTGAAGCGAAGGATGCTAACTATGGCTACACCTTC | CASEAKDANYGYTF | . | TRBV2 | . | TRBJ1-2
TGTGCCAGCAGCTTCGTTGGCACCGCGAACACCGGGGAGCTGTTTTTT | CASSFVGTANTGELFF | . | TRBV7-3 | . | TRBJ2-2
TGTGCCAGCAGCCATACGCGCGGGGGGTACACAGATACGCAGTATTTT | CASSHTRGGYTDTQYF | TRBD2 | TRBV5-4 | . | TRBJ2-3
TGTGCCAGCAGCGTTGGGGACACCAGCTACACCATATATTTT | CASSVGDTSYTIYF | . | TRBV9 | . | TRBJ1-3
TGTGCCAGCAGTTTATTTGGGACAGGGAATGAAAAACTGTTTTTT | CASSLFGTGNEKLFF | TRBD1 | TRBV27 | . | TRBJ1-4
TGTGCCAGCAGTTTAGCGGACGGGGTCTCCTACGAGCAGTACTTC | CASSLADGVSYEQYF | . | TRBV28 | . | TRBJ2-7
TGTGCCAGCAGTTTATCCCTAACGACCGACAGCGAGCAGTACTTC | CASSLSLTTDSEQYF | . | TRBV27 | . | TRBJ2-7
TGTGCCAGCAGCTTGGATGCGGAGACAGGTGGTAAGAATTCACCCCTCCACTTT | CASSLDAETGGKNSPLHF | . | TRBV5-4 | . | TRBJ1-6
TGTGCCAGCAACTCCCCAGGGGCCGGGGCCAACGTCCTGACTTTC | CASNSPGAGANVLTF | . | TRBV28 | . | TRBJ2-6
TGTGCCAGCAGTGACGGGACACGTAATTCACCCCTCCACTTT | CASSDGTRNSPLHF | . | TRBV2 | once | TRBJ1-6
TGTGCCAGCAGCCCCTCCGGGGGACAGGTCTATGGCTACACCTTC | CASSPSGGQVYGYTF | TRBD1 | TRBV9 | few | TRBJ1-2
TGCGCCAGCAGCCGGGGACTACACACAGATACGCAGTATTTT | CASSRGLHTDTQYF | TRBD2 | TRBV4-1 | . | TRBJ2-3
TGCAGCGTCGGCTGGGGACAGGGGGCAACAGATACGCAGTATTTT | CSVGWGQGATDTQYF | TRBD1 | TRBV29-1 | . | TRBJ2-3
TGTGCCAGCTCCCCTGGACAGGGTGAGCAGTTCTTC | CASSPGQGEQFF | TRBD1 | TRBV18 | . | TRBJ2-1
TGTGCCACCAGTGATTCTCCTAATGAGCAGTTCTTC | CATSDSPNEQFF | . | TRBV24-1 | . | TRBJ2-1
TGTGCCACTGGGGACAGGGTTGGGACAGATACGCAGTATTTT | CATGDRVGTDTQYF | TRBD1 | TRBV24-1 | few | TRBJ2-3
TGCGCCAGCAGCTTAAAGACAGGAGACACCGGGGAGCTGTTTTTT | CASSLKTGDTGELFF | . | TRBV5-1 | . | TRBJ2-2
TGCGCCAGCAGCTTGGGGGGGACTAGCGGGGCGATTAATGAGCAGTTCTTC | CASSLGGTSGAINEQFF | TRBD2 | TRBV5-1 | . | TRBJ2-1
TGTGCCAGCAGCCTAACTATGACCTATTCGGGAGAGACCCAGTACTTC | CASSLTMTYSGETQYF | . | TRBV5-4 | . | TRBJ2-5
TGTGCCAGCAGCTTCTGGCCCCCGAACACTGAAGCTTTCTTT | CASSFWPPNTEAFF | . | TRBV7-2 | . | TRBJ1-1
TGTGCCAGCAGCGTAGGAGATAGACGGGCAGGGGAATGGTGGGAGCAGTACTTC | CASSVGDRRAGEWWEQYF | . | TRBV9 | . | TRBJ2-7
TGTGCCAGCAGTGAAGCGTTGGGGACAGGGAATCAGCCCCAGCATTTT | CASSEALGTGNQPQHF | TRBD1 | TRBV6-1 | few | TRBJ1-5
TGTGCCAGCAGCACCGGGGCCTATAATTCACCCCTCCACTTT | CASSTGAYNSPLHF | . | TRBV7-8 | . | TRBJ1-6
TGTGCCAGCAGTTATCCCCCCGGACTAGCGGGAGGGAGGTACAATGAGCAGTTCTTC | CASSYPPGLAGGRYNEQFF | TRBD2 | TRBV28 | . | TRBJ2-1
TGTGCCATCAGTGACCCCCAGTATAGCTACACCTTC | CAISDPQYSYTF | . | TRBV10-3 | . | TRBJ1-2
TGTGCCTGCCAAGTTAATCCCGGAGTTAATGAAAAACTGTTTTTT | CACQVNPGVNEKLFF | . | TRBV30 | . | TRBJ1-4
TGTGCCAGTCATGGACAGAGACTTTCCCACGAGCAGTACTTC | CASHGQRLSHEQYF | . | TRBV6-5 | . | TRBJ2-7
TGTGCCAGCAGCTTGACCGACTCTTACGAGCAGTACTTC | CASSLTDSYEQYF | . | TRBV11-2 | . | TRBJ2-7
TGTGCCAGCAGCCAAGATCCGCGTCTGAAACTGTTTTTT | CASSQDPRLKLFF | . | TRBV3-1/TRBV3-2 | . | TRBJ1-4
TGTGCCATCAGTGATTTCAAGCGGGAGGGTGGAGAGCAGTTCTTC | CAISDFKREGGEQFF | TRBD2 | TRBV10-3 | once | TRBJ2-1
TGTGCCAGCAGATCCCAGTCGATTAGCAATCAGCCCCAGCATTTT | CASRSQSISNQPQHF | . | TRBV6-6 | . | TRBJ1-5
TGTGCCAGCAGCTTAACTAGCCCCACCGATACGCAGTATTTT | CASSLTSPTDTQYF | . | TRBV7-3 | . | TRBJ2-3
TGCGCCAGCAGTGCCCAACCCCTAACAGGCTCTGGGGCCAACGTCCTGACTTTC | CASSAQPLTGSGANVLTF | . | TRBV10-1 | . | TRBJ2-6
TGTGCCAGCAGCTTAGTTGGGTCCGTCGGACTAGCTATCACCGGGGAGCTGTTTTTT | CASSLVGSVGLAITGELFF | TRBD2 | TRBV7-2 | . | TRBJ2-2
TGTGCCAGCAGCCTAACAGATACGCAGTATTTT | CASSLTDTQYF | . | TRBV5-4 | . | TRBJ2-3
TGTGCCAGCAGCAAAGACTTCTCCGGCGAGCAGTACTTC | CASSKDFSGEQYF | . | TRBV21-1 | . | TRBJ2-7
TGTGCCAGCAGTTTCTCCCGTAGCGGGAGGGCCTCCGGGGAGCTGTTTTTT | CASSFSRSGRASGELFF | TRBD2 | TRBV28 | . | TRBJ2-2
TGCAGCGTTGAAGATTGGTGGACAGGGACCTACACCTTC | CSVEDWWTGTYTF | TRBD1 | TRBV29-1 | . | TRBJ1-2